Sequencing of this T cell receptor (beta chain) was carried out in a study of molecular identifiers for immune sequencing clone quantification. Study findings and constraints: Clones with over 20 RNA copies captured over 98% of effector molecules but under 1% of naive ones. Highly expanded clone sizes could be underestimated through barcode sharing by identical TCR molecules. Amid over 900,000 naive cells, spiked Jurkat TCR RNA from one cell was reportedly still detectable.

Previously described methods and listed TCR primers produced bulk TCR libraries. Each CDR3 protein is one row after TCRdb ran MiXCR on the PCR reads. The sample contains about 510,000 distinct CDR3 sequences, around 23% of which appear only once. This clonotype came up a few times. The antigen remains unidentified. Sequenced input: naive CD8+ T cells from blood, with Jurkat cell RNA spiked in. This sample's subset: FACS-sorted CD8+CD4-CCR7+CD45RA+ naive T cells. This clonotype originated in a human donor in good health. Some libraries in this study had Jurkat cell RNA spiked in.

The CDR3 is CASRSGLADYEQYF. CDR3 DNA: TGTGCCAGCAGGTCGGGACTAGCTGACTACGAGCAGTACTTC. This sequence joins TRBV13 and TRBJ2-7; 9 nucleotides match TRBD2. J gave up 3 bases and V 6 bases, and 6 bases lay outside the gene matches. CDR3 length: 14 residues. Germline CDR1 is PRHDT and CDR2 is FYEKMQ (reference sequence).